The rows below give T cell receptor beta chains drawn from one sample of a study of vaccination and CD4 T cells after COVID-19. TCRdb re-called the PCR reads with MiXCR, one entry per CDR3 protein. The sample consists of about 21,000 distinct CDR3 sequences, 45% to 60% of them appearing once. For these receptors, no antigen is known. The sample taken for sequencing was CD4+ T cells from blood, cultured in vitro. All receptors come from a human donor who had recovered from COVID-19. Each CDR3 is given with its conserved first and last residue. Fields, in order: J gene, V gene, clone size, D gene, CDR3 DNA, CDR3 protein. The D gene is left open where the match is weak. Clone size is stated in some rows and not others, as once, few, many or a class when expanded.

TRBJ2-1	TRBV19	-	-	TGTGCCAGTAGTACGCCAACAGGGAGAAGGGAGCAGTTCTTC	CASSTPTGRREQFF
TRBJ1-1	TRBV4-1	-	TRBD1	TGCGCCAGCAGCCAAACCGGGACAGGGGGCACTGAAGCTTTCTTT	CASSQTGTGGTEAFF
TRBJ1-1	TRBV11-2	-	-	TGTGCCAGCAGGGGAGGAGTTGTGCAGGGAGAAGCTTTCTTT	CASRGGVVQGEAFF
TRBJ1-6	TRBV27	-	TRBD1	TGTGCCAGCAGTAACAGACGACAGGGTTCAGATTCACCCCTCCACTTT	CASSNRRQGSDSPLHF
TRBJ1-2	TRBV7-7	few	TRBD1	TGTGCTAGCAGTCCACCTCTAGTCGGGACAGGGCGCAATGGCTACACCTTC	CASSPPLVGTGRNGYTF
TRBJ2-5	TRBV7-2	-	-	TGTGCCAGCAGCCGGCAGGGGAAAAGGTGGGATGGGGAGACCCAGTACTTC	CASSRQGKRWDGETQYF
TRBJ1-5	TRBV6-2/TRBV6-3	-	-	TGTGCCAGCATGGCGGCAGGGGGCAATCAGCCCCAGCATTTT	CASMAAGGNQPQHF
TRBJ2-5	TRBV12-3/TRBV12-4	few	-	TGTGCCAGCAGTGCCAGACGACAGACCCAGTACTTC	CASSARRQTQYF
TRBJ1-1	TRBV5-4	-	-	TGTGCCAGCAGCTGGGGGAGGGGAAAAACTGAAGCTTTCTTT	CASSWGRGKTEAFF
TRBJ1-6	TRBV28	-	TRBD1	TGTGCCAGCAGTCCCCGTCCCGGGACAGGGAATAATTCACCCCTCCACTTT	CASSPRPGTGNNSPLHF
TRBJ1-6	TRBV10-2	few	-	TGCGCCAGCAGTGCCGTTGGTAATGGGTTAAGCTCACCCCTCCACTTT	CASSAVGNGLSSPLHF
TRBJ1-1	TRBV4-3	-	-	TGCGCCAGCAGCCAAGACCATGAGGGGGACACTGAAGCTTTCTTT	CASSQDHEGDTEAFF
TRBJ1-5	TRBV5-4	-	-	TGTGCCAGCAGCTTGGGTAGCCTCGGGGCCCAGCATTTT	CASSLGSLGAQHF
TRBJ1-5	TRBV20-1	few	-	TGCAGTGTTCGGGCCTTCAATCAGCCCCAGCATTTT	CSVRAFNQPQHF
TRBJ1-3	TRBV12-3/TRBV12-4	-	-	TGTGCCAGCAGTTTAAAACGGGGAGGTAGGGGAAACACCATATATTTT	CASSLKRGGRGNTIYF
TRBJ1-2	TRBV6-1	-	TRBD1	TGTGCCAGCAGTGGACAGGGTCATGGCTACACCTTC	CASSGQGHGYTF
TRBJ1-5	TRBV27	-	TRBD1	TGTGCCAGCAGGCACCCCCCGGACAGGAATAGCAATCAGCCCCAGCATTTT	CASRHPPDRNSNQPQHF
TRBJ2-3	TRBV7-3	-	TRBD2	TGTACCAGCAGCACGGTAGCGGGAGAGGTAGATACGCAGTATTTT	CTSSTVAGEVDTQYF
TRBJ2-1	TRBV28	-	TRBD2	TGTGCCAGCGGACGGACTAGCGGGAGTGGGTCCTACAATGAGCAGTTCTTC	CASGRTSGSGSYNEQFF
TRBJ1-5	TRBV3-1	few	-	TGTGCCAGCAGTGGCAGTCGCAATCAGCCCCAGCATTTT	CASSGSRNQPQHF
TRBJ1-2	TRBV6-2/TRBV6-3	few	-	TGTGCCAGCAGGTCTTCAGGGGAGGCCGGCTACACCTTC	CASRSSGEAGYTF
TRBJ1-5	TRBV27	-	-	TGTGCCAGCAGTCCGAGGGAGCCCCAGCATTTT	CASSPREPQHF
TRBJ1-1	TRBV4-2	-	TRBD1	TGTGCCAGCAGGGGCCAGGGGGAGGGCACTGAAGCTTTCTTT	CASRGQGEGTEAFF
TRBJ2-1	TRBV28	once	TRBD2	TGTGCCAGCAAGGCTAGCGGGAGTATCAATGAGCAGTTCTTC	CASKASGSINEQFF
TRBJ2-2	TRBV12-3/TRBV12-4	-	TRBD1	TGTGCCAGCAGTCGGACAGGGAACACCGGGGAGCTGTTTTTT	CASSRTGNTGELFF
TRBJ2-2	TRBV4-3	-	-	TGCGCCAGCAGCCAAGGAAACAGGGCGAACACCGGGGAGCTGTTTTTT	CASSQGNRANTGELFF
TRBJ2-7	TRBV20-1	-	-	TGCGGTGCCGGGGGAGCCTACGAGCAGTACTTC	CGAGGAYEQYF
TRBJ2-1	TRBV19	few	-	TGTGCCAGTACTCCTCGAAGTCTGGATGAGCAGTTCTTC	CASTPRSLDEQFF
TRBJ2-1	TRBV4-1	-	TRBD2	TGCGCCAGCAGCCGTGGACTAGCGGGGGCCAATGAGCAGTTCTTC	CASSRGLAGANEQFF
TRBJ2-3	TRBV20-1	-	TRBD2	TGCAGTGCTAGTACTCTGGCGGGGGTCACAGATACGCAGTATTTT	CSASTLAGVTDTQYF
TRBJ2-2	TRBV19	-	-	TGTGCCAGTAGTCCAGGGGTCCGGGAGCTGTTTTTT	CASSPGVRELFF
TRBJ2-7	TRBV6-2/TRBV6-3	-	TRBD2	TGTGCCAGCAATCCCCCGGGGACTAGCGACTTTGAGCAGTACTTC	CASNPPGTSDFEQYF
TRBJ2-5	TRBV27	few	TRBD1	TGTGCCAGCAGTCCAACCGGGACAGCTTCGTACTTC	CASSPTGTASYF